This TCR beta chain was observed in a study of shared T cell receptors in the human thymus. The method was immunoSEQ multiplex PCR; TCRdb's version includes in-frame clones alone and lacks a portion of them. In the table there are around 340,000 clones, about 95% of which are singletons. The CDR3 totals 14 residues. V shed 5 bases and J shed 1 base, with 12 bases lying between them. Germline CDR1 and CDR2: MNHEY and SVGAGI. The specimen was thymocytes. The clonotype was recovered from a human donor. The V gene is TRBV6-5, the J gene TRBJ2-7, with a weak D call TRBD2 (5 bases). CDR3 region: CASSRKRPSYEQYF. The CDR3 coding sequence is TGTGCCAGCAGTAGAAAGCGGCCGTCCTACGAGCAGTACTTC.